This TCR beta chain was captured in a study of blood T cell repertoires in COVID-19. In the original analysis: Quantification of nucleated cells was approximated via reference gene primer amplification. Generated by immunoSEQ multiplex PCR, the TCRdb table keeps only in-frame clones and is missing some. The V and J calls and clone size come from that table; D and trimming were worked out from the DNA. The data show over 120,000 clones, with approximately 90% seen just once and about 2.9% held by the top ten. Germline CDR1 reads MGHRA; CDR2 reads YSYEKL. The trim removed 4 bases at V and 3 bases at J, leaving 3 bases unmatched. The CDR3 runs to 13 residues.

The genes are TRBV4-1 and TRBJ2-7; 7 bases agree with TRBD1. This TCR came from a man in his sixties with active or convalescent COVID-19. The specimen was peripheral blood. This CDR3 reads CASSRDSDYEQYF. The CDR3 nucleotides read TGCGCCAGCAGCCGGGACAGCGACTACGAGCAGTACTTC.